This record looks at one T cell receptor beta chain sequence and its context. The source of the sample is a study of blood T cell repertoires in COVID-19. Study-level information: Samples taken during acute and convalescent COVID-19 were collected in the United States, Italy and Spain. From T cells, B-cell-depleted T cells, or PBMCs came the material, which was cDNA or gDNA.

Germline CDR1 is MDHEN and CDR2 is SYDVKM. Trimming took off 4 bases at V and 3 bases at J, with 6 bases between the two ends. The CDR3 covers 12 residues. Cohorts were based on clinical histories the participants reported. Per the authors' pipeline: Amplification of reference gene primers was used by the study to estimate nucleated cell counts. Measured with immunoSEQ multiplex PCR; TCRdb has only the in-frame clones, and not every one. V, J and clone size are taken as reported in that table, and D and trimming were inferred from the DNA itself. In the table there are around 250,000 clones, about 87% of which are singletons.

V is TRBV28 and J is TRBJ1-2; weak D call: TRBD1 (5 bases). Sequenced input: PBMCs or T cells enriched from blood (not recorded which). The sequence came from a woman aged 40 to 55 with acute COVID-19. The CDR3 DNA reads TGTGCCAGCAGTTGGGGGGACTATGGCTACACCTTC. Translated: CASSWGDYGYTF.